This T cell receptor (beta chain) was found in a study of cytomegalovirus exposure and HLA in healthy donors. Primers included in the PCR were 60 Vbeta and 13 Jbeta primers. Clones were read by immunoSEQ multiplex PCR, and TCRdb kept only the in-frame ones, dropping some. The table has some 78,000 clones, 74% seen once. Concerning this clone itself: As yet, its antigen is unknown.

This CDR3 region has 14 residues. Germline-derived CDR1 and CDR2 are SNHLY and FYNNEI. Trimming took 5 bases from V and 0 from J, leaving 11 bases between them. Whole-study findings and limits: Excluded were some V segments that proved indistinguishable, including TRBV6-2 and TRBV6-3. Available immune exposure information covered CMV serostatus only.

The specimen was PBMCs. The sequence came from a man aged 35-49 years in good health and CMV-seropositive. The rearrangement links TRBV2 to TRBJ2-7, with TRBD2 as a possible D gene (5 bases). This CDR3 reads CASSQDGLSYEQYF. The CDR3, as DNA: TGTGCCAGCAGTCAGGACGGACTCTCCTACGAGCAGTACTTC.